A selection of T cell receptor beta chains follows, all from one sample in a study of T cells after yellow fever vaccination. MiXCR, run by TCRdb on the 5' RACE reads, gives a single entry per CDR3 protein. The table lists about 330,000 distinct CDR3 sequences, roughly 3.9% of them singletons. The specimen comprised PBMCs, sampled 5 days after the yellow fever booster vaccination. These receptors were taken from a man aged 18 to 35 who received the YFV17D yellow fever vaccine. Both conserved end residues are part of each CDR3. A D gene is named only where the DNA matches it firmly. Clone size appears in some rows only: once, few, many, or a class for an expanded clone.

j_gene: TRBJ2-7; d_gene: NA; abundance: few; v_gene: TRBV7-2; CDR3nt: TGTGCCAGCAGCCCGGGAGGGACAGTGCTCTACGAGCAGTACTTC; CDR3aa: CASSPGGTVLYEQYF
j_gene: TRBJ1-2; d_gene: NA; abundance: NA; v_gene: TRBV29-1; CDR3nt: TGCAGCGTTGATTCAGGGCAGGGAGGGGATGGCTACACCTTC; CDR3aa: CSVDSGQGGDGYTF
j_gene: TRBJ1-1; d_gene: TRBD1; abundance: many; v_gene: TRBV7-9; CDR3nt: TGTGCCAGCAGCGGTCCGGACAGGAAAGCTTTCTTT; CDR3aa: CASSGPDRKAFF
j_gene: TRBJ2-3; d_gene: TRBD1; abundance: NA; v_gene: TRBV5-1; CDR3nt: TGCGCCAGCAGCGAAGGACAGGGGGGTGCGGATACGCAGTATTTT; CDR3aa: CASSEGQGGADTQYF
j_gene: TRBJ2-3; d_gene: NA; abundance: NA; v_gene: TRBV4-3; CDR3nt: TGCGCCAGCAGCCCCCTCTTAGCGGGCACAGATACGCAGTATTTT; CDR3aa: CASSPLLAGTDTQYF
j_gene: TRBJ2-2; d_gene: NA; abundance: few; v_gene: TRBV27; CDR3nt: TGTGCCAGCAGAGCCCCGGGACTCTCGAACACCGGGGAGCTGTTTTTT; CDR3aa: CASRAPGLSNTGELFF
j_gene: TRBJ2-5; d_gene: NA; abundance: many; v_gene: TRBV29-1; CDR3nt: TGCAGCCCGCCTTTGAGACAGTACTTC; CDR3aa: CSPPLRQYF
j_gene: TRBJ2-5; d_gene: TRBD2; abundance: few; v_gene: TRBV9; CDR3nt: TGTGCCAGCACCACCAGCGGGGGGGCCTTGGAGACCCAGTACTTC; CDR3aa: CASTTSGGALETQYF
j_gene: TRBJ2-3; d_gene: NA; abundance: once; v_gene: TRBV20-1; CDR3nt: TGCAGTGCTAGAGATGTGGGGGCAAGCACAGATACGCAGTATTTT; CDR3aa: CSARDVGASTDTQYF
j_gene: TRBJ2-1; d_gene: TRBD2; abundance: once; v_gene: TRBV9; CDR3nt: TGTGCCAGCAGCACTAGCGGGGGTCTTCCGTACAATGAGCAGTTCTTC; CDR3aa: CASSTSGGLPYNEQFF
j_gene: TRBJ1-5; d_gene: NA; abundance: many; v_gene: TRBV29-1; CDR3nt: TGCAGCGTTCGGACAGCTAATCAGCCCCAGCATTTT; CDR3aa: CSVRTANQPQHF
j_gene: TRBJ2-2; d_gene: TRBD1; abundance: few; v_gene: TRBV12-3/TRBV12-4; CDR3nt: TGTGCCAGCATCGTGGGGACAGGGTGGGGCACCGGGGAGCTGTTTTTT; CDR3aa: CASIVGTGWGTGELFF
j_gene: TRBJ2-3; d_gene: TRBD2; abundance: many; v_gene: TRBV6-4; CDR3nt: TGTGCCAGCAGTGACCTAGCGGGGGGTAGCACAGATACGCAGTATTTT; CDR3aa: CASSDLAGGSTDTQYF
j_gene: TRBJ2-6; d_gene: NA; abundance: few; v_gene: TRBV7-2; CDR3nt: TGTGCCAGCCTCGCTTATAGACAGCGCGTCAACTCTGGGGCCAACGTCCTGACTTTC; CDR3aa: CASLAYRQRVNSGANVLTF
j_gene: TRBJ2-1; d_gene: NA; abundance: few; v_gene: TRBV15; CDR3nt: TGTGCCACCAGCAGAGGCCTGGGGCAGGGCAACGAGCAGTTCTTC; CDR3aa: CATSRGLGQGNEQFF
j_gene: TRBJ1-1; d_gene: NA; abundance: once; v_gene: TRBV4-3; CDR3nt: TGCGCCAGCAGCCAAGGTCAAGGGCACACTGAAGCTTTCTTT; CDR3aa: CASSQGQGHTEAFF